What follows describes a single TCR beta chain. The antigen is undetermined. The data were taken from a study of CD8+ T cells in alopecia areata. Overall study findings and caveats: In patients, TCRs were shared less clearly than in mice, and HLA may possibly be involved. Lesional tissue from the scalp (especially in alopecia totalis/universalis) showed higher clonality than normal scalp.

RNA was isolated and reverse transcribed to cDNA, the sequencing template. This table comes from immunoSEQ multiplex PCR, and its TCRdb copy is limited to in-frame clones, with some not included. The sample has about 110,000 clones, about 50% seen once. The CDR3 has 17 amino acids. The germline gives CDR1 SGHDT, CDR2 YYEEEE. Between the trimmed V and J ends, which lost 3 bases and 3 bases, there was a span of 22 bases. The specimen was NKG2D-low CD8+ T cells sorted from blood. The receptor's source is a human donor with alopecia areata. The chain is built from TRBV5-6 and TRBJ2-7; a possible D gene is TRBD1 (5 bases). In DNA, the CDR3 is TGTGCCAGCAGCTCCAGCTCTGGGGCTACAAGATACTACGAGCAGTACTTC. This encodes CASSSSSGATRYYEQYF.